A single sample is the source of the 28 T cell receptor beta chains below, sequenced in a study of somatic mutations in cytotoxic T cells in rheumatoid arthritis. Method: immunoSEQ multiplex PCR; TCRdb's copy keeps in-frame clones and lacks some. Here the sample spans more than 10,000 clones, approximately 80% being singletons. Material for sequencing was CD8+ T cells sorted from blood. The receptors shown here come from an adult with rheumatoid arthritis.

This chain connects TRBV5-1 to TRBJ2-5, with 12 bases fitting TRBD2. Trimming took 3 bases from V and 7 from J; bases not matched to a gene: 16. The CDR3 consists of 18 residues. The germline CDR1 and CDR2 sequences are SGHRS and YFSETQ. The CDR3 is CASSWGALAGGPQGTQYF. For the CDR3, the DNA is TGCGCCAGCAGCTGGGGCGCACTAGCGGGAGGCCCCCAGGGGACCCAGTACTTC.

This CDR3 reads CASSQAAGGSGYTF. The CDR3 DNA follows: TGTGCCAGCAGCCAAGCGGCGGGGGGCTCTGGCTACACCTTC. The chain recombines TRBV4-2 with TRBJ1-2; D perhaps matches TRBD1 (6 bases). The CDR3 length is 14 residues. V was pared by 1 base and J by 7 bases, with 13 bases between. The germline gives CDR1 LGHNA, CDR2 YNFKEQ.

The rearrangement links TRBV7-9 to TRBJ1-3; possibly TRBD1 for D (5 bases). The germline gives CDR1 SEHNR, CDR2 FQNEAQ (reference sequence). Trimming left V 4 bases short and J 0 bases short, with 10 bases between. The CDR3 runs 15 residues. This chain's CDR3 is CASSYGGGSGNTIYF. The CDR3, as DNA: TGTGCCAGCAGCTACGGGGGGGGCTCTGGAAACACCATATATTTT.

The chain carries TRBV30 and TRBJ1-2; a weak D match, TRBD1 (5 bases). Trimming took off 0 bases at V and 3 bases at J, with 17 bases between the two ends. Germline CDR1 reads GTSNPN; CDR2 reads SVGIG (reference sequence). This CDR3 region has 16 residues. The CDR3 sequence is CAWSVRGGETYYGYTF. The CDR3 nucleotides are TGTGCCTGGAGTGTAAGGGGCGGGGAAACGTACTATGGCTACACCTTC.

The chain employs TRBV28 and TRBJ2-7, with a weak D call TRBD1 (6 bases). The CDR3 is 14 amino acids. Trimming stripped 6 bases from V and 7 bases from J, with 19 bases between. Germline V gene data show CDR1 as MDHEN and CDR2 as SYDVKM. The CDR3 DNA follows: TGTGCCAGCAGCCACAGGGCCGGGGTTTTTGAGCAGTACTTC. Encoded protein: CASSHRAGVFEQYF.

V and J are TRBV19 and TRBJ1-2; D might be TRBD1 (5 bases). Germline values: CDR1 LNHDA, CDR2 SQIVND (reference sequence). V lost 8 bases to trimming and J lost 3 bases, with 10 bases between them. The CDR3 has 12 residues. This CDR3 reads CASGTDYYGYTF. As DNA, the CDR3 is TGTGCCAGTGGGACCGACTACTATGGCTACACCTTC.

This sequence joins TRBV7-2 and TRBJ2-1; D remains unclear. The V end lost 2 bases, the J end lost 9 bases, and 17 bases lay between the germline ends. Germline CDR1 is SGHTA and CDR2 is FQGNSA. CDR3 length: 15 residues. The CDR3 reads CASSLYRLLTSEQFF. Here the CDR3 DNA reads TGTGCCAGCAGCTTATACCGGCTTCTGACGTCTGAGCAGTTCTTC.

The chain couples TRBV11-2 to TRBJ1-3; D not certain. The ends were cut back, 5 bases at V and 4 bases at J, with 6 bases in the middle. Germline V CDR1 and CDR2: SGHAT, FQNNGV. The CDR3 spans 12 residues. The CDR3 loop reads CASSPEGNTIYF. The CDR3 DNA reads TGTGCCAGCAGCCCGGAGGGAAACACCATATATTTT.

The chain carries TRBV15 and TRBJ1-2; D is uncertain. Trimming removed 5 bases from V and 6 bases from J, with 13 bases in between. CDR3 size: 13 residues. Germline V gene lookup returns CDR1 LNHNV and CDR2 YYDKDF (reference sequence). CDR3 amino acids: CATSRTVRNGYTF. The DNA for the CDR3 is TGTGCCACCAGCCGGACCGTACGAAATGGCTACACCTTC.

The CDR3 region is CASSNGGIGAYEQYF. In nucleotides, the CDR3 is TGTGCCAGCAGCAATGGGGGAATAGGAGCCTACGAGCAGTACTTC. The chain uses TRBV28 and TRBJ2-7; D tentatively fits TRBD1 or TRBD2 (5 bases each). V lost 6 bases, J lost 2 bases, and 17 bases lay in between. This CDR3 has 15 residues. Germline V gene sequence: CDR1 MDHEN, CDR2 SYDVKM. Using reference TRBV28 and TRBJ2-7 for the parts outside the CDR3, the full variable domain is DVKVTQSSRYLVKRTGEKVFLECVQDMDHENMFWYRQDPGLGLRLIYFSYDVKMKEKGDIPEGYSVSREKKERFSLILESASTNQTSMYLCASSNGGIGAYEQYFGPGTRLTVT.

The J gene is TRBJ2-3, the V gene TRBV12-5; unclear D gene. CDR3 length: 16 residues. Looked up from germline, CDR1 is LGHNT and CDR2 is FRNRAP. V was pared by 7 bases and J by 4 bases, with 21 bases between. In DNA, the CDR3 is TGTGCTAGTGCCGCCCCTTGGGGATCTGGGTCAGATACGCAGTATTTT. Protein sequence: CASAAPWGSGSDTQYF.

This chain joins TRBV28 and TRBJ2-7; TRBD2 is a possible D gene (5 bases). CDR1 MDHEN and CDR2 SYDVKM come from the germline V gene. The CDR3 has 14 amino acids. V lost 5 bases, J lost 0 bases, and 11 bases lay in between. CDR3 bases: TGTGCCAGCAGTCTGGGGAGATACTCCTACGAGCAGTACTTC. This codes for CASSLGRYSYEQYF.

The chain couples TRBV6-6 to TRBJ1-4, with D unclear. In germline, CDR1 is MNHNY, CDR2 SVGAGI (reference sequence). The CDR3 is made up of 14 amino acids. V was pared by 4 bases and J by 0 bases, with 6 bases between. DNA for the CDR3: TGTGCCAGCAGTTTTTCCGCAACTAATGAAAAACTGTTTTTT. Protein sequence: CASSFSATNEKLFF.

V is TRBV14 and J is TRBJ2-7, with unresolved D. Germline lookup yields CDR1 SGHDN and CDR2 FVKESK. The CDR3 consists of 12 residues. The V and J ends lost 1 base and 6 bases respectively, with 7 bases between them. In nucleotides, the CDR3 is TGTGCCAGCAGCCAAGTTACTTCCGAGCAGTACTTC. The encoded protein is CASSQVTSEQYF.

The chain recombines TRBV28 with TRBJ1-2; D is uncertain. CDR3 length: 14 amino acids. CDR1 is MDHEN, CDR2 SYDVKM, per germline. Trimming left V 6 bases short and J 4 bases short, with 15 bases between. DNA for the CDR3: TGTGCCAGCAGCCAAGGGAGGAGAAGCTATGGCTACACCTTC. Translated: CASSQGRRSYGYTF.

The chain recombines TRBV30 with TRBJ2-7; 7 nucleotides line up with TRBD1. The CDR3 contains 13 residues. J lost 2 bases, V lost 1 base, and 2 bases had no gene match. From germline, CDR1 is GTSNPN and CDR2 SVGIG (reference sequence). The CDR3 nucleotides are TGTGCCTGGAGTGGGGACAGAACCTACGAGCAGTACTTC. Encoded protein: CAWSGDRTYEQYF.

The sample holds a few counts of this clone. V is TRBV9 and J is TRBJ2-7, with 11 bases aligning to TRBD2. Germline assignment: CDR1 SGDLS and CDR2 YYNGEE. V lost 2 bases to trimming and J lost 7 bases; unmatched junction nucleotides: 20. There are 19 residues in the CDR3. The CDR3 DNA sequence: TGTGCCAGCAGCGTCACCCGGTCCGGGACTAGCGGCCCCCGCTGGGAGCAGTACTTC. Its protein product is CASSVTRSGTSGPRWEQYF. Complete variable domain (other parts from reference TRBV9 and TRBJ2-7): DSGVTQTPKHLITATGQRVTLRCSPRSGDLSVYWYQQSLDQGLQFLIQYYNGEERAKGNILERFSAQQFPDLHSELNLSSLELGDSALYFCASSVTRSGTSGPRWEQYFGPGTRLTVT.

The genes are TRBV10-3 and TRBJ1-2; 8 nucleotides line up with TRBD1. V lost 6 bases and J lost 4; bases outside the gene matches: 7. The V gene's germline CDR1 is ENHRY and CDR2 SYGVKD. The CDR3 totals 14 residues. DNA of the CDR3: TGTGCCATCAGATTGACAGGGGAACCCTATGGCTACACCTTC. Residues: CAIRLTGEPYGYTF.

V is TRBV20-1 and J is TRBJ2-1; D is uncertain. The CDR3 totals 11 residues. CDR1 and CDR2 (germline): DFQATT, SNEGSKA (reference sequence). Trimming cost V 0 bases and J 10 bases, with 7 bases left between them. The CDR3 nucleotides are TGCAGTGCTAGAGAAGAAGCCGAGCAGTTCTTC. Its translation is CSAREEAEQFF.

The rearrangement uses TRBV10-3 and TRBJ2-7, with D perhaps matching TRBD1 or TRBD2 (5 bases each). The CDR3 consists of 15 residues. Germline CDR1 is ENHRY and CDR2 is SYGVKD. Trimming cost V 3 bases and J 1 base, with 13 bases left between them. The CDR3 loop reads CAISEPGTASYEQYF. The CDR3 coding sequence is TGTGCCATCAGTGAACCCGGGACGGCGTCCTACGAGCAGTACTTC.

The V call is TRBV7-8, the J call TRBJ2-7; TRBD2 agrees at 8 bases. CDR3 length: 16 amino acids. V was clipped by 5 bases and J by 2 bases; unmatched bases: 11. Germline-derived CDR1 and CDR2 are SGHVS and FQNEAQ. This CDR3 is CASSPYSGMLTYEQYF. CDR3 sequence (DNA): TGTGCCAGCAGCCCTTATAGCGGGATGCTCACCTACGAGCAGTACTTC.

The chain has TRBV28 and TRBJ2-1, with D unresolved. The CDR3 has 12 amino acids. Germline values: CDR1 MDHEN, CDR2 SYDVKM. V lost 4 bases to trimming and J lost 7 bases, with 8 bases between them. CDR3 in amino acids: CASSSQMNEQFF. In nucleotides, the CDR3 is TGTGCCAGCAGTTCCCAGATGAATGAGCAGTTCTTC. Full variable domain (outside the CDR3, taken from reference TRBV28 and TRBJ2-1): DVKVTQSSRYLVKRTGEKVFLECVQDMDHENMFWYRQDPGLGLRLIYFSYDVKMKEKGDIPEGYSVSREKKERFSLILESASTNQTSMYLCASSSQMNEQFFGPGTRLTVL.

This clone was recorded a few times. The genes are TRBV19 and TRBJ2-7; no reliable D call. This CDR3 is built from 13 residues. The V gene's germline CDR1 is LNHDA and CDR2 SQIVND (reference sequence). V lost 6 bases, J lost 2 bases, and 11 bases lay in between. The CDR3 region is CASSPGPTYEQYF. The CDR3 DNA is TGTGCCAGTAGCCCCGGGCCGACCTACGAGCAGTACTTC.

This clone showed up just a few times. The chain combines TRBV9 with TRBJ1-2, with no clear D. Germline assignment: CDR1 SGDLS and CDR2 YYNGEE. The CDR3 length is 15 residues. V shed 2 bases and J shed 4 bases, with 15 bases lying between them. The CDR3 DNA is TGTGCCAGCAGCGTTTTAGAAGTGGAGTTCTATGGCTACACCTTC. Its translation: CASSVLEVEFYGYTF.

The V and J genes are TRBV6-5 and TRBJ2-1; D is tentatively TRBD1 or TRBD2 (5 bases each). CDR1 is MNHEY, CDR2 SVGAGI, per germline. V shed 6 bases and J shed 9 bases, with 18 bases lying between them. This CDR3 has 14 residues. The CDR3, as DNA: TGTGCCAGCAGCCGTACTGTAGGGGAGACTGAGCAGTTCTTC. It encodes CASSRTVGETEQFF.

This sequence joins TRBV10-1 and TRBJ2-7; 9 bases line up with TRBD2. The CDR3 spans 14 residues. Germline lookup yields CDR1 WNHNN and CDR2 SYGVQD (reference sequence). V was clipped by 6 bases and J by 5 bases; unmatched bases: 8. CDR3 DNA: TGCGCCAGCAGACGACTACGCGGGAGGGACGAGCAGTACTTC. It codes for CASRRLRGRDEQYF.

This CDR3 reads CSARGAYEQYF. For the CDR3, the DNA is TGCAGTGCTAGAGGAGCCTACGAGCAGTACTTC. This chain connects TRBV20-1 to TRBJ2-7, with D hard to call. Germline loops: CDR1 DFQATT, CDR2 SNEGSKA (reference sequence). V was cut by 1 base and J by 2 bases, with 3 bases left in between. This CDR3 spans 11 amino acids.

The count of this clone is one. The rearrangement uses TRBV27 and TRBJ2-1; D is possibly TRBD1 (5 bases). From germline, CDR1 is MNHEY and CDR2 SMNVEV (reference sequence). This CDR3 region has 15 residues. V was trimmed by 4 bases and J by 5 bases, leaving 15 bases between them. The CDR3 region is CASSSWTHPHNEQFF. Written as DNA, the CDR3 is TGTGCCAGCAGTTCCTGGACACACCCGCACAATGAGCAGTTCTTC.